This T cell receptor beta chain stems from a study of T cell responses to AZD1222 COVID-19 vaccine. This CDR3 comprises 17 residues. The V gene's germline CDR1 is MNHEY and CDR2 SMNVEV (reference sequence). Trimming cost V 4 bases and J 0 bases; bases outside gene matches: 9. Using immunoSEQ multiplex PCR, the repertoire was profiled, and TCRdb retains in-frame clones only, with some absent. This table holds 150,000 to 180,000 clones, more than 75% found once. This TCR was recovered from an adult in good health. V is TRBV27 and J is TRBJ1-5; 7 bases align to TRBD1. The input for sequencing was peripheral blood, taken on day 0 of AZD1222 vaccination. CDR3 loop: CASSSKGAEGSNQPQHF. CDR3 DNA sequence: TGTGCCAGCAGTTCAAAGGGGGCTGAGGGTAGCAATCAGCCCCAGCATTTT.